This T cell receptor beta chain was sequenced in a study of multiple sclerosis patients with progressive multifocal leukoencephalopathy. As to time point: roughly 12 months of natalizumab therapy. T1 marks 6 months and T2 marks 12 months of natalizumab therapy. This was a survey-level run. TCRdb keeps only in-frame clones here, not all; method: immunoSEQ multiplex PCR. The data show roughly 29,000 clones, with around 91% seen just once and approximately 1.3% held by the top ten. CDR3 length equals 13 residues. Trimming cost V 1 base and J 7 bases, with 10 bases left between them. Per germline, CDR1 MNHEY and CDR2 SVGAGI. Turning to this clone: The antigen is not known.

The study's findings and limits: At PML onset, no shared TRBV or TRBJ gene usage was seen. Lower normalized Shannon entropy suggested reduced TRB diversity in most PML patients.

The sample consisted of PBMCs, taken from a patient treated with natalizumab. This sequence was found in a human donor with multiple sclerosis. This chain connects TRBV6-5 to TRBJ1-2; D might be TRBD1 (5 bases). In DNA form, the CDR3 reads TGTGCCAGCAGTTACTTGGGGGAAACTGGCTACACCTTC. Amino acids: CASSYLGETGYTF.